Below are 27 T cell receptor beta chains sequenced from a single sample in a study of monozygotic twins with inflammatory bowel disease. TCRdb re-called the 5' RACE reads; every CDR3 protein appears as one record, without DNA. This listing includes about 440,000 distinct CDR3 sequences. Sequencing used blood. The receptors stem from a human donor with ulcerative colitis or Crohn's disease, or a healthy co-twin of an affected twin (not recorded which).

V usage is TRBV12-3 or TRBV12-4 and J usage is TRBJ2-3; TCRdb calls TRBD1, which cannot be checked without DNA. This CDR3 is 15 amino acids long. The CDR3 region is CASSLRTGGGNTQYF.

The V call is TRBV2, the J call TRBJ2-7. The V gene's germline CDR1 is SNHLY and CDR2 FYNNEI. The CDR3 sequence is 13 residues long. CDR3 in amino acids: CASGDITPYEQYF.

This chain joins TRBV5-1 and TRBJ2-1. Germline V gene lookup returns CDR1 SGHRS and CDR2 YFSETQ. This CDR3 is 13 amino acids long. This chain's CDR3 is CASSSLSGDEQFF.

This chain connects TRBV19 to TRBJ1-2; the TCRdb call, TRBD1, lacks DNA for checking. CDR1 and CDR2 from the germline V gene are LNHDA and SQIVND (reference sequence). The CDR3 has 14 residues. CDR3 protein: CASSLTGDNYGYTF.

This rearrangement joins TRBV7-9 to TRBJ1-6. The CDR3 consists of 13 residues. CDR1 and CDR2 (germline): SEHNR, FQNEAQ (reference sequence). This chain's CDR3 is CASSGRNNSPLHF.

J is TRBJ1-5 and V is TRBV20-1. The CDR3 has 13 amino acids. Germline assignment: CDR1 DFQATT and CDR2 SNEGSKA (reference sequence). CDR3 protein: CSARGTNGQPQHF.

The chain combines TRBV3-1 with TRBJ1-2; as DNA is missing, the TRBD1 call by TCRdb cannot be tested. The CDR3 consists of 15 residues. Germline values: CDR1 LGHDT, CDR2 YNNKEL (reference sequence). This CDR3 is CASSRGGRGLYGYTF.

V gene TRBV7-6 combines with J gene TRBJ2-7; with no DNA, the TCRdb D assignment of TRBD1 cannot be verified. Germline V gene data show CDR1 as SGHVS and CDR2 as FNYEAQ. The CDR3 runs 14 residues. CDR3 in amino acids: CAGSLLTGVNEQYF.

Here the CDR3 reads CASSPGQSETQYF. The rearrangement joins TRBV18 to TRBJ2-5. Germline V gene sequence: CDR1 KGHSH, CDR2 LQKENI. The CDR3 covers 13 residues. Using reference TRBV18 and TRBJ2-5 for the parts outside the CDR3, the full variable domain is NAGVMQNPRHLVRRRGQEARLRCSPMKGHSHVYWYRQLPEEGLKFMVYLQKENIIDESGMPKERFSAEFPKEGPSILRIQQVVRGDSAAYFCASSPGQSETQYFGPGTRLLVL.

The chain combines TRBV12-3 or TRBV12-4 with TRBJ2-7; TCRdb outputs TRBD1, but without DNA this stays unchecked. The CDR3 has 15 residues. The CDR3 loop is CASTYGGTEAYEQYF.

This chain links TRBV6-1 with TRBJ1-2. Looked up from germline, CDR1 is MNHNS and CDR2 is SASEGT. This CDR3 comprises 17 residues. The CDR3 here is CASRHPRAGDGMYGYTF.

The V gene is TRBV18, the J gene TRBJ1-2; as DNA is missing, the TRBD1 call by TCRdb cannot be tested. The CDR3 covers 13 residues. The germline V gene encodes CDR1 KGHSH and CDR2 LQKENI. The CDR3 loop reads CASSEDSNYGYTF.

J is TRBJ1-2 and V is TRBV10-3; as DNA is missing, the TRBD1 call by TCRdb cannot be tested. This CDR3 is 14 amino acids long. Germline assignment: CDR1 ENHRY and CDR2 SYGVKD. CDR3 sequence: CAISPDPGPYGYTF.

The CDR3 is CASTRGPRSNIQYF. The chain couples TRBV7-2 to TRBJ2-4; the TRBD1 assignment by TCRdb is unverifiable without DNA. Germline assignment: CDR1 SGHTA and CDR2 FQGNSA. CDR3 size: 14 residues. The full variable domain, completed using reference TRBV7-2 and TRBJ2-4, is GAGVSQSPSNKVTEKGKDVELRCDPISGHTALYWYRQSLGQGLEFLIYFQGNSAPDKSGLPSDRFSAERTGGSVSTLTIQRTQQEDSAVYLCASTRGPRSNIQYFGAGTRLSVL.

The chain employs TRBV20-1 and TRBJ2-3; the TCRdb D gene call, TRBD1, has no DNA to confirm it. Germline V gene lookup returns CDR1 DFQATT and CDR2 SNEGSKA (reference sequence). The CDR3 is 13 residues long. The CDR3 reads CSARNGITDTQYF.

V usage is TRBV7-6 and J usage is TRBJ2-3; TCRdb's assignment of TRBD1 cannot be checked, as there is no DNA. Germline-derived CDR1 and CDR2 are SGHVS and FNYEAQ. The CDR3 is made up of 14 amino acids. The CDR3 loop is CASSFTGTADTQYF.

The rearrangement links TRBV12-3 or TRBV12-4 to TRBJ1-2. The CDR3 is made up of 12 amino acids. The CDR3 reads CASSSMEGGYTF.

CDR3 region: CASSPLETSGNTIYF. The chain has TRBV18 and TRBJ1-3. From germline, CDR1 is KGHSH and CDR2 LQKENI. The CDR3 sequence is 15 residues long.

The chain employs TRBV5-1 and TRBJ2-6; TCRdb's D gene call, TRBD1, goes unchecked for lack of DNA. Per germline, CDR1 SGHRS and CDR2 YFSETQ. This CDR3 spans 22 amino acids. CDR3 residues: CASSLVAGAKIEPPSGANVLTF.

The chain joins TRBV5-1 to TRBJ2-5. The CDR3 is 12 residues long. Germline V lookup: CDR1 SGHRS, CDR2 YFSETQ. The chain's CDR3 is CASSILGKTQYF.

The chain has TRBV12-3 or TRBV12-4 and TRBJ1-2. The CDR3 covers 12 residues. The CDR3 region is CASSSLPRGYTF.

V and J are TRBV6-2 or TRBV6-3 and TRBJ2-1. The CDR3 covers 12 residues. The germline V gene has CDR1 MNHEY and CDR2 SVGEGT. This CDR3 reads CASNGALNEQFF.

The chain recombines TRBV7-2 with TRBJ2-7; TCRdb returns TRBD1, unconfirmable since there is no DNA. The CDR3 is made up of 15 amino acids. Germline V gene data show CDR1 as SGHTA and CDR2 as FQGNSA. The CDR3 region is CASSLGGAALYEQYF.

CDR3 residues: CASSMQQGVRGYTF. V and J are TRBV19 and TRBJ1-2; checking the TCRdb D call of TRBD1 is not possible without DNA. There are 14 residues in the CDR3. CDR1 and CDR2 (germline): LNHDA, SQIVND (reference sequence). The whole variable domain, filled in from reference TRBV19 and TRBJ1-2, reads DGGITQSPKYLFRKEGQNVTLSCEQNLNHDAMYWYRQDPGQGLRLIYYSQIVNDFQKGDIAEGYSVSREKKESFPLTVTSAQKNPTAFYLCASSMQQGVRGYTFGSGTRLTVV.

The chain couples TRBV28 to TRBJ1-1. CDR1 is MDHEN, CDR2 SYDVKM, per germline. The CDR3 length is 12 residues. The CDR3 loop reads CATNEVNTEAFF.

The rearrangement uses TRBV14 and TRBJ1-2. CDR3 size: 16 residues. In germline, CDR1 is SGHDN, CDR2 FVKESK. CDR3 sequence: CASSQVGEGFNYGYTF.

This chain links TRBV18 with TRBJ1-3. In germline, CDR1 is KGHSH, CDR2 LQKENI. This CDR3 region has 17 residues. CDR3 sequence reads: CASSPVRQGPSGNTIYF.